A selection of T cell receptor beta chains follows, all from one sample in a study of T-cell memory formation after mild COVID-19. TCRdb itself ran the 5' RACE reads through MiXCR, one entry per CDR3 protein. This table has 40,000 to 60,000 distinct CDR3 sequences, approximately 9% appearing once. Material for sequencing was PBMCs or a T cell subset sorted from them (not recorded which). All receptors derive from an adult woman who had mild COVID-19 (a few samples of this study predate the infection). Cell type and time point are not known. The CDR3 runs from the conserved cysteine through the conserved F or W. The order of the fields is J gene, clone size, V gene, CDR3 protein. A row's size may be missing; if present it is once, few, many or a size class.

J: TRBJ2-3
size: NA
V: TRBV18
CDR3: CASSPEGDTQYF

J: TRBJ1-4
size: NA
V: TRBV20-1
CDR3: CSAYRSSGATNEKLFF

J: TRBJ1-3
size: NA
V: TRBV9
CDR3: CASSVDVGGTGNTIYF

J: TRBJ2-3
size: many
V: TRBV7-8
CDR3: CASRSTGAVGLRNTQYF

J: TRBJ1-1
size: few
V: TRBV7-9
CDR3: CASSLWRVGQNTEAFF

J: TRBJ2-1
size: many
V: TRBV9
CDR3: CASSTWDSSYNEQFF

J: TRBJ1-3
size: many
V: TRBV4-1
CDR3: CASRKALDQSGNTIYF

J: TRBJ1-1
size: NA
V: TRBV3-1
CDR3: CASSQGLQGNTEAFF

J: TRBJ2-5
size: NA
V: TRBV6-1
CDR3: CASSGTGETQYF

J: TRBJ2-7
size: few
V: TRBV11-2
CDR3: CASSSRGLGDRDYEQYF

J: TRBJ1-6
size: NA
V: TRBV7-9
CDR3: CASQTGAYNSPLHF

J: TRBJ1-4
size: NA
V: TRBV19
CDR3: CASSIQGTEKLFF

J: TRBJ2-3
size: few
V: TRBV11-1
CDR3: CASSLAPDATDTQYF

J: TRBJ2-3
size: many
V: TRBV7-2
CDR3: CASSRSSTDTQYF